This T cell receptor beta chain appears in the sequencing data of a study of cytomegalovirus exposure and HLA in healthy donors. Study-level information: There were fewer than 130 million unique TCR beta sequences, drawn from about 179 million T cells, in an earlier analysis. Study-wide findings and caveats: Many donors shared some public TCRs, even though most TCR sequences were rare. Follow-up analysis found HLA locus-dependent TCR association rates, highest for DRB1 and lowest for HLA-C.

60 Vbeta and 13 Jbeta primers were used in PCR. The repertoire was sequenced with immunoSEQ multiplex PCR; TCRdb's copy has only in-frame clones and lacks some. This table has around 150,000 clones, around 75% appearing once. Deletions cut 2 bases from V and 2 bases from J, with 15 bases between. In germline, CDR1 is LNHNV, CDR2 YYDKDF (reference sequence). The length of the CDR3 is 16 residues. To note about this clone: As yet, its antigen is unknown.

The rearrangement uses TRBV15 and TRBJ2-5; possibly TRBD2 for D (6 bases). This sequence originates from a young man in good health and CMV-seronegative. Input material: PBMCs. As DNA, the CDR3 is TGTGCCACCAGCAGATCGAGATTAGCGGAGCAAGAGACCCAGTACTTC. Encoded protein: CATSRSRLAEQETQYF.